The 18 T cell receptor beta chains in this list originate from one sample, sequenced in a study of T cells after yellow fever vaccination. TCRdb reanalysed the 5' RACE reads using MiXCR and keeps one entry per CDR3 protein. The sample holds just under 600,000 distinct CDR3 sequences, about 14% seen once. The starting material was PBMCs, obtained on the day of the yellow fever booster vaccination. The receptors come from a young man who received the YFV17D yellow fever vaccine.

This clonotype turned up a few times. The V gene is TRBV20-1, the J gene TRBJ2-1; possible D gene TRBD2, 6 bases. V lost 3 bases, J lost 2 bases, and 14 bases lay in between. CDR3 length: 15 amino acids. CDR1 and CDR2 from the germline V gene are DFQATT and SNEGSKA (reference sequence). The chain's CDR3 is CSARRGAGAYNEQFF. As DNA, the CDR3 is TGCAGTGCTAGGAGGGGAGCGGGTGCCTACAATGAGCAGTTCTTC.

The chain carries TRBV16 and TRBJ2-7; perhaps TRBD2 as D (5 bases). Trimming shortened V by 6 bases and J by 6 bases, and 15 bases separated the two germline ends. The germline gives CDR1 KGHSY, CDR2 FQNENV. This CDR3 has 13 residues. CDR3 in DNA: TGTGCCAGCAGTAGGGCCGAAGAGGGCGAGCAGTACTTC. It is translated as CASSRAEEGEQYF.

This sequence joins TRBV5-1 and TRBJ2-1; perhaps TRBD2 as D (5 bases). The CDR3 has 13 amino acids. The V gene's germline CDR1 is SGHRS and CDR2 YFSETQ. V was pared by 3 bases and J by 7 bases, with 11 bases between. This CDR3 reads CASSWRLTNEQFF. The CDR3 region has the DNA TGCGCCAGCAGCTGGAGACTAACTAATGAGCAGTTCTTC.

For the CDR3, the DNA is TGTGCCAGCAGCTTATTGGGACTAGCGGCCACAGATACGCAGTATTTT. This sequence encodes CASSLLGLAATDTQYF. This chain uses TRBV7-8 with TRBJ2-3; TRBD2 matches 11 bases. Germline-derived CDR1 and CDR2 are SGHVS and FQNEAQ. With 2 bases clipped from V and 2 bases from J, the junction kept 3 bases outside the gene matches. This CDR3 has 16 residues. The whole variable domain, remainder taken from reference TRBV7-8 and TRBJ2-3, is GAGVSQSPRYKVAKRGQDVALRCDPISGHVSLFWYQQALGQGPEFLTYFQNEAQLDKSGLPSDRFFAERPEGSVSTLKIQRTQQEDSAVYLCASSLLGLAATDTQYFGPGTRLTVL.

The chain has TRBV19 and TRBJ2-3, with D maybe TRBD1 (6 bases). The CDR3 sequence is 13 residues long. The V end lost 7 bases, the J end lost 5 bases, and 13 bases lay between the germline ends. CDR1 is LNHDA, CDR2 SQIVND, per germline (reference sequence). The CDR3, as DNA: TGTGCCAGTAAGTGGCAGGGGATAGATACGCAGTATTTT. This gives the protein CASKWQGIDTQYF.

This clonotype was counted ten times or more. The chain uses TRBV18 and TRBJ2-1, with TRBD1 identical over 8 bases. The CDR3 has 15 amino acids. The J segment lost 2 bases and the V segment lost 8 bases, leaving 8 bases of the junction unmatched. Germline-derived CDR1 and CDR2 are KGHSH and LQKENI. Here the CDR3 DNA reads TGTGCCAGCAGCCCAGACAGGGGCGCCTACAATGAGCAGTTCTTC. Protein sequence: CASSPDRGAYNEQFF.

The J gene is TRBJ2-2, the V gene TRBV27, with D tentatively TRBD1 (5 bases). CDR3 length equals 16 residues. V was cut by 6 bases and J by 1 base, with 15 bases left in between. The V gene's germline CDR1 is MNHEY and CDR2 SMNVEV (reference sequence). CDR3 DNA: TGTGCCAGCAGAAGTGGGGCGGTACGGAACACCGGGGAGCTGTTTTTT. Amino acid sequence: CASRSGAVRNTGELFF.

In its sample, this clonotype was seen a few times. The rearrangement joins TRBV3-1 to TRBJ2-7, with D possibly TRBD2 on 6 matching bases. V was pared by 1 base and J by 2 bases, with 18 bases between. Germline V gene lookup returns CDR1 LGHDT and CDR2 YNNKEL (reference sequence). The CDR3 extends over 17 amino acids. Written as DNA, the CDR3 is TGTGCCAGCAGCCAAGGGAGAACGTGGCGGGGCCCCTACGAGCAGTACTTC. This gives the protein CASSQGRTWRGPYEQYF.

This clonotype has just a few counts. The genes are TRBV5-1 and TRBJ2-5; tentatively, D is TRBD1 (5 bases). This CDR3 has 13 amino acids. Per germline, CDR1 SGHRS and CDR2 YFSETQ. Trimming left V 2 bases short and J 3 bases short, with 8 bases between. The CDR3 DNA reads TGCGCCAGCAGCTTCGGCAGGGAAGAGACCCAGTACTTC. This codes for CASSFGREETQYF.

This clonotype was seen more than once but under ten times. This sequence joins TRBV20-1 and TRBJ1-6, with TRBD1 identical over 8 bases. This CDR3 is 16 amino acids long. V shed 6 bases and J 6 bases; nucleotides not matched to a gene: 13. The germline gives CDR1 DFQATT, CDR2 SNEGSKA (reference sequence). The CDR3 loop reads CSATAVTGDFNSPLHF. The CDR3 DNA reads as TGCAGTGCAACGGCGGTGACAGGGGATTTTAATTCACCCCTCCACTTT.

Only a few counts were recorded for this clonotype. The V and J genes are TRBV7-8 and TRBJ2-1; the D is unclear. Germline-derived CDR1 and CDR2 are SGHVS and FQNEAQ. The germline V and J ends were trimmed by 1 base and 4 bases, with 17 bases remaining between them. The CDR3 totals 17 residues. CDR3: CASSLDRSQKAYNEQFF. DNA of the CDR3: TGTGCCAGCAGCTTAGATAGGAGCCAAAAAGCATACAATGAGCAGTTCTTC.

A few counts support this clonotype. This chain joins TRBV19 and TRBJ2-7; no clear D gene. This CDR3 is built from 15 residues. V lost 2 bases and J lost 1, with 12 bases in between. Germline V gene sequence: CDR1 LNHDA, CDR2 SQIVND (reference sequence). CDR3 sequence (DNA): TGTGCCAGTAGTATATCCTCGACCCAGTCCTACGAGCAGTACTTC. As protein: CASSISSTQSYEQYF.

The genes are TRBV20-1 and TRBJ2-7, with TRBD2 identical over 7 bases. This CDR3 comprises 14 residues. Germline V CDR1 and CDR2: DFQATT, SNEGSKA (reference sequence). Trimming at V came to 6 bases and at J to 3 bases, leaving 11 bases not matched to a gene. CDR3 residues: CSAASLAEDYEQYF. Here the CDR3 DNA reads TGCAGTGCCGCCTCCCTAGCGGAGGACTACGAGCAGTACTTC.

The gene calls are TRBV28 and TRBJ1-2; no definite D call. The germline V gene has CDR1 MDHEN and CDR2 SYDVKM. The CDR3 covers 14 residues. Trimming removed 4 bases at V and 0 bases at J, with 9 bases between. CDR3 region: CASSYKPSNYGYTF. The CDR3 DNA sequence: TGTGCCAGCAGTTACAAACCCTCTAACTATGGCTACACCTTC.

The chain couples TRBV29-1 to TRBJ2-7; D unresolved. Per the germline V gene, CDR1 is SQVTM and CDR2 is ANQGSEA. Between the trimmed V and J ends, which lost 5 bases and 2 bases, there was a span of 10 bases. There are 12 residues in the CDR3. The CDR3 sequence: CSVKDGTYEQYF. The CDR3 region has the DNA TGCAGCGTTAAGGATGGGACCTACGAGCAGTACTTC.

The rearrangement joins TRBV25-1 to TRBJ2-7, with D possibly called TRBD1 or TRBD2 (5 bases each). Looked up from germline, CDR1 is MGHDK and CDR2 is SYGVNS. CDR3 size: 15 residues. V gave up 2 bases and J gave up 4 bases, with 15 bases separating them. CDR3 DNA sequence: TGTGCCAGCAGTGAACCCGGGACCGCGTTTTACGAGCAGTACTTC. It specifies CASSEPGTAFYEQYF.

This clonotype was counted only a few times. The J gene is TRBJ2-3, the V gene TRBV6-2 or TRBV6-3, with D tentatively TRBD1 (6 bases). V was trimmed by 6 bases and J by 2 bases, leaving 18 bases between them. CDR3 length equals 16 residues. Looked up from germline, CDR1 is MNHEY and CDR2 is SVGEGT. The CDR3 reads CASSDPQGSITDTQYF. The CDR3 nucleotides read TGTGCCAGCAGCGACCCACAGGGATCCATCACAGATACGCAGTATTTT.

The sample holds a few counts of this clonotype. The chain employs TRBV7-8 and TRBJ2-5, with TRBD1 identical over 9 bases. This CDR3 region has 16 residues. V was clipped by 3 bases and J by 7 bases; unmatched bases: 12. Germline CDR1 and CDR2: SGHVS and FQNEAQ. DNA for the CDR3: TGTGCCAGCAGCTTCTCCGGGACAGGGCGTTCATGGACCCAGTACTTC. It specifies CASSFSGTGRSWTQYF.